Listed here are 27 T cell receptor beta chains from one sample, sequenced in a study of early stage breast cancer tumors. The table came from immunoSEQ multiplex PCR; TCRdb's copy has only in-frame clones and leaves some out. The sample holds some 30,000 clones, roughly 81% seen once. The sequenced sample was breast tumor tissue. Receptor source: a person aged 25 to 39 with breast cancer.

The chain couples TRBV30 to TRBJ2-7; D is unclear. CDR1 and CDR2 from the germline V gene are GTSNPN and SVGIG (reference sequence). This CDR3 region has 15 residues. The V and J ends lost 1 base and 0 bases respectively, with 13 bases between them. Written as DNA, the CDR3 is TGTGCCTGGAGTGCTGGGCCTCCTAGCTCCTACGAGCAGTACTTC. Encoded protein: CAWSAGPPSSYEQYF.

This clone was counted once. The chain carries TRBV5-6 and TRBJ1-5; the match to TRBD1 covers 8 bases. Germline V gene lookup returns CDR1 SGHDT and CDR2 YYEEEE. V was clipped by 0 bases and J by 0 bases; unmatched bases: 2. The CDR3 is 16 amino acids. In DNA, the CDR3 is TGTGCCAGCAGCTTGGGACAGGGGCGTAGCAATCAGCCCCAGCATTTT. It is translated as CASSLGQGRSNQPQHF.

This chain uses TRBV7-9 with TRBJ2-1; TRBD2 matches at 9 bases. Germline CDR1 is SEHNR and CDR2 is FQNEAQ (reference sequence). The CDR3 consists of 16 residues. V was pared by 7 bases and J by 9 bases, with 16 bases of the junction left unmatched. The CDR3 loop reads CASTLGSAGGPGEQFF. In DNA form, the CDR3 reads TGTGCCAGCACCCTAGGTTCGGCGGGAGGGCCAGGTGAGCAGTTCTTC.

This sequence joins TRBV5-6 and TRBJ1-2; TRBD1 matches 7 bases. Germline V lookup: CDR1 SGHDT, CDR2 YYEEEE. J gave up 8 bases and V 0 bases, and 7 bases lay outside the gene matches. CDR3 length: 14 residues. CDR3: CASSLAGTDGGYTF. The CDR3 coding sequence is TGTGCCAGCAGCTTGGCCGGGACAGATGGAGGCTACACCTTC.

The V call is TRBV7-9, the J call TRBJ2-1, with TRBD1 as a possible D gene (6 bases). The V and J ends lost 9 bases and 7 bases respectively, with 16 bases between them. The CDR3 spans 13 residues. Germline CDR1 SEHNR, CDR2 FQNEAQ (reference sequence). The CDR3 sequence is CASPDSEGNEQFF. As DNA, the CDR3 is TGTGCCAGTCCGGACAGCGAGGGAAATGAGCAGTTCTTC.

V usage is TRBV11-2 and J usage is TRBJ2-2, with a possible D match to TRBD2 (6 bases). V shed 7 bases and J shed 4 bases, with 19 bases lying between them. The CDR3 is made up of 16 amino acids. Germline CDR1 SGHAT, CDR2 FQNNGV. The CDR3 DNA is TGTGCCAGCACCCCGTCGGGGGACGAGTTCACCGGGGAGCTGTTTTTT. Protein product: CASTPSGDEFTGELFF.

This clone has only a few counts. The rearrangement uses TRBV5-1 and TRBJ1-1, with D unresolved. Trimming took 3 bases from V and 0 from J, leaving 12 bases between them. This CDR3 is built from 15 residues. CDR1 and CDR2 from the germline V gene are SGHRS and YFSETQ. The CDR3 spells CASSSTLTVNTEAFF. The CDR3 region has the DNA TGCGCCAGCAGCTCTACTCTGACTGTGAACACTGAAGCTTTCTTT.

The rearrangement joins TRBV5-1 to TRBJ2-1; 9 nucleotides line up with TRBD2. CDR3 length equals 16 residues. In germline, CDR1 is SGHRS, CDR2 YFSETQ. V shed 0 bases, J shed 10 bases, and the junction held 11 bases outside the gene matches. CDR3 protein: CASSLDSLAGLREQFF. The CDR3 region has the DNA TGCGCCAGCAGCTTGGATTCCCTAGCGGGGCTAAGGGAGCAGTTCTTC.

The V gene is TRBV5-1, the J gene TRBJ2-3, with 9 bases that match TRBD2. This CDR3 comprises 14 residues. Trimming took 4 bases from V and 4 from J; bases not matched to a gene: 4. The germline gives CDR1 SGHRS, CDR2 YFSETQ. CDR3 protein: CASSGGLASDTQYF. CDR3 DNA: TGCGCCAGCAGCGGGGGACTAGCTTCAGATACGCAGTATTTT.

The chain carries TRBV19 and TRBJ2-3, with D maybe TRBD2 (6 bases). Germline V gene data show CDR1 as LNHDA and CDR2 as SQIVND (reference sequence). The CDR3 has 16 amino acids. With 4 bases removed from V and 2 bases from J, the gap between germline ends came to 16 bases. The CDR3 nucleotides are TGTGCCAGTAGTAGAGGGACTTCAGAATACACAGATACGCAGTATTTT. It is translated as CASSRGTSEYTDTQYF.

The J gene is TRBJ2-5, the V gene TRBV5-1, with TRBD2 matching over 14 bases. The junction had 7 bases not matched to a gene; V was cut back by 4 bases and J by 5 bases. This CDR3 contains 16 residues. Germline V gene data show CDR1 as SGHRS and CDR2 as YFSETQ. Here the CDR3 DNA reads TGCGCCAGCAGCCTATCGACTAGCGGGAGGGGTGAGACCCAGTACTTC. It is translated as CASSLSTSGRGETQYF.

V usage is TRBV5-6 and J usage is TRBJ2-1, with a weak D call TRBD1 (6 bases). Deletions cut 0 bases from V and 11 bases from J, with 24 bases between. The CDR3 has 17 residues. The germline CDR1 and CDR2 sequences are SGHDT and YYEEEE. The CDR3 nucleotides are TGTGCCAGCAGCTTGGTTTTTAGGACAGATTCAATGAGGCAGCAGTTCTTC. Translation gives CASSLVFRTDSMRQQFF.

The rearrangement links TRBV4-2 to TRBJ2-1; D ambiguous. Trimming removed 1 base from V and 7 bases from J, with 11 bases in between. This CDR3 is 14 amino acids long. Looked up from germline, CDR1 is LGHNA and CDR2 is YNFKEQ. CDR3 residues: CASSQAALMNEQFF. CDR3 bases: TGTGCCAGCAGCCAAGCTGCACTGATGAATGAGCAGTTCTTC.

The genes are TRBV6-1 and TRBJ1-2; TRBD1 might be the D (6 bases). Deletions cut 5 bases from V and 5 bases from J, with 15 bases between. The CDR3 contains 14 residues. Germline CDR1 reads MNHNS; CDR2 reads SASEGT. In DNA form, the CDR3 reads TGTGCCAGCAGTTATCCAAGTCAGGGGTATGGCTACACCTTC. It encodes CASSYPSQGYGYTF.

V usage is TRBV19 and J usage is TRBJ1-2; D remains unclear. The CDR3 is 13 amino acids. Trimming left V 3 bases short and J 4 bases short, with 9 bases between. Germline V CDR1 and CDR2: LNHDA, SQIVND (reference sequence). The CDR3 DNA reads TGTGCCAGTAGTATGAGGGTCCCCTATGGCTACACCTTC. Residues: CASSMRVPYGYTF.

V is TRBV6-5 and J is TRBJ1-6, with D hard to call. The V gene's germline CDR1 is MNHEY and CDR2 SVGAGI. The CDR3 totals 15 residues. V lost 6 bases and J 7 bases, leaving 16 bases between the germline ends. CDR3 in DNA: TGTGCCAGCAGCCTTCTCCTCCCGCAGAATTCACCCCTCCACTTT. Its translation: CASSLLLPQNSPLHF.

The chain is built from TRBV9 and TRBJ2-1, with 11 bases identical to TRBD2. V gave up 4 bases and J gave up 4 bases; unmatched junction bases: 4. The CDR3 contains 15 residues. Germline lookup yields CDR1 SGDLS and CDR2 YYNGEE. In DNA form, the CDR3 reads TGTGCCAGCAGCAGACTAGCGGGGCTATACAATGAGCAGTTCTTC. Translated, it gives CASSRLAGLYNEQFF.

The rearrangement joins TRBV27 to TRBJ2-6, with a weak D call TRBD1 (6 bases). The CDR3 runs to 20 residues. Germline loops: CDR1 MNHEY, CDR2 SMNVEV (reference sequence). The V gene lost 9 bases and the J gene lost 0 bases, with 27 bases spanning the gap. CDR3 sequence (DNA): TGTGCCAGGATTCCCCCCACAGGGTTGTTAAATATCTCTGGGGCCAACGTCCTGACTTTC. Translation: CARIPPTGLLNISGANVLTF.

This chain links TRBV28 with TRBJ2-6; D uncertain. The CDR3 sequence is 15 residues long. With 4 bases removed from V and 0 bases from J, the gap between germline ends came to 7 bases. CDR1 and CDR2 from the germline V gene are MDHEN and SYDVKM. This CDR3 reads CASSSPTSGANVLTF. The CDR3 DNA is TGTGCCAGCAGTTCCCCCACCTCTGGGGCCAACGTCCTGACTTTC.

The V call is TRBV27, the J call TRBJ1-2; no firm D call. CDR3 size: 14 residues. Per the germline V gene, CDR1 is MNHEY and CDR2 is SMNVEV (reference sequence). The V gene lost 7 bases and the J gene lost 7 bases, with 19 bases spanning the gap. The CDR3 nucleotides read TGTGCCAGCATCGTCGTAAGTGTCAAGATTGGCTACACCTTC. This sequence encodes CASIVVSVKIGYTF.

This chain uses TRBV4-1 with TRBJ2-5, with a possible D match to TRBD2 (6 bases). CDR1 and CDR2 (germline): MGHRA, YSYEKL. Trimming stripped 0 bases from V and 2 bases from J, with 10 bases between. The CDR3 consists of 15 residues. As DNA, the CDR3 is TGCGCCAGCAGCCAAGATCCGGGGGAACAAGAGACCCAGTACTTC. Protein product: CASSQDPGEQETQYF.

The V call is TRBV6-5, the J call TRBJ1-1; 8 nucleotides line up with TRBD1. V trimming: 1 base; J trimming: 1 base; junction bases outside the gene matches: 5. The CDR3 is 16 residues long. Germline V gives CDR1 MNHEY, CDR2 SVGAGI. CDR3 nucleotides: TGTGCCAGCAGTTACTTGTGGACAGGGTGGAACACTGAAGCTTTCTTT. This gives the protein CASSYLWTGWNTEAFF.

The chain uses TRBV28 and TRBJ1-1, with D uncertain. The V gene's germline CDR1 is MDHEN and CDR2 SYDVKM. V lost 5 bases and J lost 5, with 15 bases in between. CDR3 length: 14 residues. CDR3 loop: CASSPTRGWTEAFF. CDR3 DNA sequence: TGTGCCAGCAGTCCGACCCGGGGATGGACTGAAGCTTTCTTT.

The chain employs TRBV19 and TRBJ2-5; D is undetermined. There are 16 residues in the CDR3. Germline V gene lookup returns CDR1 LNHDA and CDR2 SQIVND (reference sequence). V was trimmed by 0 bases and J by 5 bases, leaving 16 bases between them. The CDR3 here is CASSIDGQTRKETQYF. DNA for the CDR3: TGTGCCAGTAGTATAGACGGGCAGACAAGAAAGGAGACCCAGTACTTC. The full variable domain, rest sourced from reference TRBV19 and TRBJ2-5, is DGGITQSPKYLFRKEGQNVTLSCEQNLNHDAMYWYRQDPGQGLRLIYYSQIVNDFQKGDIAEGYSVSREKKESFPLTVTSAQKNPTAFYLCASSIDGQTRKETQYFGPGTRLLVL.

CDR3 nucleotides: TGCGCCAGCAGTCAAGGTTTTAACGCTGAAAAACTGTTTTTT. It yields the protein CASSQGFNAEKLFF. The chain links TRBV5-1 to TRBJ1-4; D not resolved. Trimming pared 5 bases from V and 7 bases from J, leaving 15 bases between. From germline, CDR1 is SGHRS and CDR2 YFSETQ. The CDR3 contains 14 residues.

This chain links TRBV7-2 with TRBJ2-1; 9 bases agree with TRBD2. The V gene's germline CDR1 is SGHTA and CDR2 FQGNSA. Trimming at V came to 1 base and at J to 15 bases, leaving 13 bases not matched to a gene. This CDR3 is 15 amino acids long. In DNA, the CDR3 is TGTGCCAGCAGCTTAGATGTTAGCGGGAGTTCCCTTCGGTTCTTC. Translating gives CASSLDVSGSSLRFF.

The CDR3 protein is CASSAEVNTEAFF. The CDR3 DNA reads as TGTGCCAGCAGTGCTGAGGTGAACACTGAAGCTTTCTTT. The chain combines TRBV6-5 with TRBJ1-1; D is uncertain. CDR3 length: 13 amino acids. Germline loops: CDR1 MNHEY, CDR2 SVGAGI. With 5 bases removed from V and 0 bases from J, the gap between germline ends came to 7 bases.